This entry is about one T cell receptor beta chain. Methods used by the authors: Researchers report that nucleated cell counts were estimated from reference gene primer amplification. Produced via immunoSEQ multiplex PCR; TCRdb's table is partial and in-frame only. That table supplies the V and J calls and clone size; D and trimming were determined from the DNA. This table has 50,000 to 65,000 clones, around 88% appearing once. The source of the sample is a study of blood T cell repertoires in COVID-19. For the study at large: The United States, Italy and Spain supplied acute and convalescent COVID-19 samples. PBMCs, B-cell-depleted T cells, or T cells provided the cDNA or gDNA that made up the material.

CDR3 length: 11 amino acids. Germline V gives CDR1 LNHDA, CDR2 SQIVND (reference sequence). The V end was cut by 6 bases, the J end by 6 bases, with 5 bases between. Specimen: peripheral blood. This clonotype was sampled from a man aged 60-69 years with acute or convalescent COVID-19. The chain combines TRBV19 with TRBJ2-2; D perhaps matches TRBD2 (5 bases). The DNA of the CDR3 is TGTGCCAGTAGGGGAGCCGGGGAGCTGTTTTTT. As protein: CASRGAGELFF. Looking up the rest from reference TRBV19 and TRBJ2-2 gives the full variable domain: DGGITQSPKYLFRKEGQNVTLSCEQNLNHDAMYWYRQDPGQGLRLIYYSQIVNDFQKGDIAEGYSVSREKKESFPLTVTSAQKNPTAFYLCASRGAGELFFGEGSRLTVL.